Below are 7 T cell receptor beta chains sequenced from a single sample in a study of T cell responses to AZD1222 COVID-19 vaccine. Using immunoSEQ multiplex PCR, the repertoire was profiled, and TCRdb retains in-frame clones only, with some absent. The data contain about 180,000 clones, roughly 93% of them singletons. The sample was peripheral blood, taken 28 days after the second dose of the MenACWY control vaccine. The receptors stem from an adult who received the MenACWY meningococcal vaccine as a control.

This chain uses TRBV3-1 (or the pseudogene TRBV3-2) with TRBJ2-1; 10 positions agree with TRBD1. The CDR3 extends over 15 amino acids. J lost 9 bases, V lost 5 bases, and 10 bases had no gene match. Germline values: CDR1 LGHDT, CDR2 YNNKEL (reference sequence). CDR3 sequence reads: CASSEELTGGSEQFF. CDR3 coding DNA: TGTGCCAGCAGCGAGGAGTTGACAGGGGGCAGTGAGCAGTTCTTC.

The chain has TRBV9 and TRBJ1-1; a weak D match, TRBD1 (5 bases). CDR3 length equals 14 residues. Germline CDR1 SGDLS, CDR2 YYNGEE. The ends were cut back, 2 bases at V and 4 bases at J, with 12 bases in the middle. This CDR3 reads CASSVTTGGTEAFF. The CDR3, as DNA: TGTGCCAGCAGCGTGACGACCGGGGGCACTGAAGCTTTCTTT.

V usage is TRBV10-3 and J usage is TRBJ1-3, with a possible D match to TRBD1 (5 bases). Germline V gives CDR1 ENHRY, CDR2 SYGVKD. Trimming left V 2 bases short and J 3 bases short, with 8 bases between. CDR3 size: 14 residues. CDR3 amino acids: CAISEGASGNTIYF. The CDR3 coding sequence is TGTGCCATCAGTGAGGGGGCAAGTGGAAACACCATATATTTT.

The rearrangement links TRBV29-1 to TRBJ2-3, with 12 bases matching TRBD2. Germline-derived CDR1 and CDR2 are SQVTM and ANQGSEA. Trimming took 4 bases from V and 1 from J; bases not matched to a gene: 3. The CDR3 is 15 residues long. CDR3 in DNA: TGCAGCGTTGGGACTAGCGGGGTCCGCACAGATACGCAGTATTTT. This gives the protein CSVGTSGVRTDTQYF.

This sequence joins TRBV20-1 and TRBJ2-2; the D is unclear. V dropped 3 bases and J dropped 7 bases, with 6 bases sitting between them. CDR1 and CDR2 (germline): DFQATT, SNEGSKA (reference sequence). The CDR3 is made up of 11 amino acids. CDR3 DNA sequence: TGCAGTGCTAGGGGCCACGGGGAGCTGTTTTTT. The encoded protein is CSARGHGELFF.

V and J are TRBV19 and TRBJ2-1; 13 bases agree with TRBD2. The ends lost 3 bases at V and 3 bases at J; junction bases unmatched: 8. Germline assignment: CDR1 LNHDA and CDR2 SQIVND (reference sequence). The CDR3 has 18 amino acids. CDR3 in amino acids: CASSIGLAGATFYNEQFF. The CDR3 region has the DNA TGTGCCAGTAGTATCGGACTAGCGGGGGCTACCTTCTACAATGAGCAGTTCTTC.

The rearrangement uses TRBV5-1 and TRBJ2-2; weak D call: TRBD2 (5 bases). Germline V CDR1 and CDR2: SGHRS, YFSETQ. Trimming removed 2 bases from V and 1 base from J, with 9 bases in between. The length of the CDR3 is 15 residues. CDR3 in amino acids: CASSFGDLNTGELFF. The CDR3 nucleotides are TGCGCCAGCAGCTTCGGGGATTTGAACACCGGGGAGCTGTTTTTT.